This T cell receptor beta chain came from a study of human T cells and chemical hapten exposure. Time point: patch test 3, about 24 weeks after DPC sensitization. Indicated treatment: therapeutic diphenylcyclopropenone sensitization with weekly scalp DPC. RNA extraction used unfractionated whole blood as the source of total RNA. Trimming removed 3 bases from V and 5 bases from J; junction bases left unmatched: 4. Germline CDR1 LGHNA, CDR2 YNFKEQ. This CDR3 has 16 residues. Each CDR3 protein gets one entry after TCRdb re-called the RACE reads with MiXCR. The data show tens of thousands of distinct CDR3 sequences, roughly 13% seen once. The sample holds many counts of this clonotype.

This clonotype was sampled from a woman aged 50 to 60 with alopecia areata. Some clones in this sample may be carry-over from other donors' samples. The genes are TRBV4-2 and TRBJ2-4; 13 bases line up with TRBD2. The input for sequencing was whole blood, taken in connection with sensitization to the hapten diphenylcyclopropenone (DPC). As DNA, the CDR3 is TGTGCCAGCAGCCAGCACACTAGCGGGGGGGAAAACATTCAGTACTTC. Residues: CASSQHTSGGENIQYF.